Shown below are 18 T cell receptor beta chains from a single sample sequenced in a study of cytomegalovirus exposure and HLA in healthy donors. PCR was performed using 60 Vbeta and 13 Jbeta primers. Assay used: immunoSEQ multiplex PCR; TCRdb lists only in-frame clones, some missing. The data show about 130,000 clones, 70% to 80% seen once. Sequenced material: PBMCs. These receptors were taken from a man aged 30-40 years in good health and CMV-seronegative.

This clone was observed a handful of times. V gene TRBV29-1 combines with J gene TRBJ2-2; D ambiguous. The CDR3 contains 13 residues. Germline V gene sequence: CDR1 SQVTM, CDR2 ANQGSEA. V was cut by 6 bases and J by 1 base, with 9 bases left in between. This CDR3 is CSVARQNTGELFF. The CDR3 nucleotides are TGCAGCGTAGCCAGACAGAACACCGGGGAGCTGTTTTTT.

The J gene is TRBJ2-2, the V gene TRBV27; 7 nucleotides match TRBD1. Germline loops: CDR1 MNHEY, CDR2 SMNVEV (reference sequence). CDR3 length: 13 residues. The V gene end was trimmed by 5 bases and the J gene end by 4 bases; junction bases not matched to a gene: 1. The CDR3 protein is CASSHRGTGELFF. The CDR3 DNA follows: TGTGCCAGCAGTCACAGGGGCACCGGGGAGCTGTTTTTT.

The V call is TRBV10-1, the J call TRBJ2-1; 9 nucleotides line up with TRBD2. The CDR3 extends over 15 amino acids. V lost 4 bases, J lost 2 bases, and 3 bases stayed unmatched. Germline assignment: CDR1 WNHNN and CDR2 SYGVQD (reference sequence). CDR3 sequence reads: CASSVQRGAYNEQFF. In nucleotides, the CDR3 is TGCGCCAGCAGTGTTCAGCGGGGGGCCTACAATGAGCAGTTCTTC.

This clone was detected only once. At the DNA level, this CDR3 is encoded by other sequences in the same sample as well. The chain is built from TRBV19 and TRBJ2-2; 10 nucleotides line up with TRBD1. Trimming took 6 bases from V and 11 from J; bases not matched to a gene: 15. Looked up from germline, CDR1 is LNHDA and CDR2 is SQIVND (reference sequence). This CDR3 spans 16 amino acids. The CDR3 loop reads CASRVPGTGAVGELFF. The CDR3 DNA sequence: TGTGCCAGTAGGGTACCGGGGACAGGGGCGGTCGGAGAGCTGTTTTTT.

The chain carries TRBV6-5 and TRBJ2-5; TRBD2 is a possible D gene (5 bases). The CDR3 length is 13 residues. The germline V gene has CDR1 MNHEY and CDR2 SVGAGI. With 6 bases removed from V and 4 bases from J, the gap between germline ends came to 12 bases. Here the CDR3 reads CASSQSRGETQYF. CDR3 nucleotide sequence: TGTGCCAGCAGCCAGTCCCGGGGAGAGACCCAGTACTTC.

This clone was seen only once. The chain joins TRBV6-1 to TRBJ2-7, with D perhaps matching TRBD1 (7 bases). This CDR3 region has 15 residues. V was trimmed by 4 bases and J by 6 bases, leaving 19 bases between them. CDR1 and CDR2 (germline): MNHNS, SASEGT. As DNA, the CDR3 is TGTGCCAGCAGTGCCTCGGAGGGGGCCAGCGGCGAGCAGTACTTC. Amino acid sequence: CASSASEGASGEQYF.

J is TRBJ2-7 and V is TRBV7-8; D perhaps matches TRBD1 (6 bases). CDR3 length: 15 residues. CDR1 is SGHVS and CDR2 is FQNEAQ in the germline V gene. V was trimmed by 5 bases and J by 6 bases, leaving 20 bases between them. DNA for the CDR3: TGTGCCAGCAGCACACGGGACAAAGGGGTCCGCGAGCAGTACTTC. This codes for CASSTRDKGVREQYF.

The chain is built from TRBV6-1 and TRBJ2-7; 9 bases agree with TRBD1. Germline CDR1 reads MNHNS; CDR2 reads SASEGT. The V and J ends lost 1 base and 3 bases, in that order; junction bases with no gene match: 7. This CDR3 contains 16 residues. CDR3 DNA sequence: TGTGCCAGCAGTGAAGGGTCCGGGACAGGGTTCTACGAGCAGTACTTC. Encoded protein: CASSEGSGTGFYEQYF.

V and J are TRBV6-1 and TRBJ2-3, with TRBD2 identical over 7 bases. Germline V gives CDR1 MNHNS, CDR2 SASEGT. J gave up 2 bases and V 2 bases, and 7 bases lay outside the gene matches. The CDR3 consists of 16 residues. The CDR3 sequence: CASSETLAVNTDTQYF. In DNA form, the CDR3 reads TGTGCCAGCAGTGAAACCCTAGCGGTTAACACAGATACGCAGTATTTT.

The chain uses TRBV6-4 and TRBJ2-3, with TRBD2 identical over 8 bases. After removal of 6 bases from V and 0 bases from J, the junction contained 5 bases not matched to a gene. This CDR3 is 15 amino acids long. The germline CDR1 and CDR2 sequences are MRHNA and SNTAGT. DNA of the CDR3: TGTGCCAGCAGCCGCACTAGCGGTAGCACAGATACGCAGTATTTT. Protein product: CASSRTSGSTDTQYF.

This CDR3 reads CASSIGPGTAYNEQFF. The CDR3 DNA sequence: TGTGCCAGTAGTATTGGTCCCGGGACAGCCTACAATGAGCAGTTCTTC. This chain links TRBV19 with TRBJ2-1; 7 positions agree with TRBD1. Germline V lookup: CDR1 LNHDA, CDR2 SQIVND (reference sequence). This CDR3 has 16 residues. V trimming: 3 bases; J trimming: 2 bases; junction bases outside the gene matches: 7. The full variable domain, its missing parts supplied by reference TRBV19 and TRBJ2-1, is DGGITQSPKYLFRKEGQNVTLSCEQNLNHDAMYWYRQDPGQGLRLIYYSQIVNDFQKGDIAEGYSVSREKKESFPLTVTSAQKNPTAFYLCASSIGPGTAYNEQFFGPGTRLTVL.

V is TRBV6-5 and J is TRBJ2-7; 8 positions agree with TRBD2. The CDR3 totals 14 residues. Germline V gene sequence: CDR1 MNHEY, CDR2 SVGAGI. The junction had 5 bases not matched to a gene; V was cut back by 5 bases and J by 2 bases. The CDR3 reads CASSPSGGPYEQYF. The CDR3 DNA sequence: TGTGCCAGCAGTCCCAGCGGGGGCCCCTACGAGCAGTACTTC.

CDR3 in DNA: TGCGCCAGCAGCTTGTCAGGGCCAGTAGCGGGAGATGCCCCCGGGGAGCTGTTTTTT. The encoded protein is CASSLSGPVAGDAPGELFF. The genes are TRBV5-1 and TRBJ2-2; 9 bases map to TRBD2. Losses at the gene ends were 1 base for V and 6 bases for J; bases not matched to a gene: 16. Germline values: CDR1 SGHRS, CDR2 YFSETQ. The CDR3 totals 19 residues.

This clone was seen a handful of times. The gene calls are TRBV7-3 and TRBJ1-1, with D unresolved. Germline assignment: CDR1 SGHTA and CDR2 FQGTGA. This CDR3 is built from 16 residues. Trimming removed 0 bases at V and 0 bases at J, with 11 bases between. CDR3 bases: TGTGCCAGCAGCTTAACGCCACAGTGGATGAACACTGAAGCTTTCTTT. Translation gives CASSLTPQWMNTEAFF.

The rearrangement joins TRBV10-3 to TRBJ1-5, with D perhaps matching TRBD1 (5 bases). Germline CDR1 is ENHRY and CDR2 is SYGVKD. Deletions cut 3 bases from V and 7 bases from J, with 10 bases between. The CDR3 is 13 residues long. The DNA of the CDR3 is TGTGCCATCAGTGATGGAGGGGTCCAGCCCCAGCATTTT. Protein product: CAISDGGVQPQHF.

In DNA, the CDR3 is TGCGCCAGCAGCCCCTCGGTAGGGCAGGGGGCCTACGAGCAGTACTTC. Translating gives CASSPSVGQGAYEQYF. The V and J genes are TRBV5-1 and TRBJ2-7; 7 nucleotides agree with TRBD1. The CDR3 has 16 amino acids. With V trimmed by 4 bases and J by 2 bases, 12 bases remained unmatched. Germline V CDR1 and CDR2: SGHRS, YFSETQ.

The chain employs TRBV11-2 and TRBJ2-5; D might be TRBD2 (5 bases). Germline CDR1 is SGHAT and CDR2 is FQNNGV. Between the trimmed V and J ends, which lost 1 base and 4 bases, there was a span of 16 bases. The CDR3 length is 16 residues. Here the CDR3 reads CASSLVLGAGLETQYF. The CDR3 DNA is TGTGCCAGCAGCTTAGTCTTGGGCGCGGGTTTAGAGACCCAGTACTTC.

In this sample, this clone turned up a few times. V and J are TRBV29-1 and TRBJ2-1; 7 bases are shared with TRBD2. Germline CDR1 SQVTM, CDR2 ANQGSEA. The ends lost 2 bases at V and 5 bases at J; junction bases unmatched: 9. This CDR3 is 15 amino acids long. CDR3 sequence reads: CSVERWEGRDNEQFF. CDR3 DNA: TGCAGCGTTGAAAGGTGGGAGGGCCGTGACAATGAGCAGTTCTTC.